Listed below are T cell receptor beta chains from one sample, sequenced in a study of CD8+ T cells in alopecia areata. The data were produced by immunoSEQ multiplex PCR, yet TCRdb's version contains in-frame clones alone and is incomplete. The sample lists under 150,000 clones, roughly 82% occurring once. This sample comprised CD8+ T cells sorted from blood, obtained at week 4, from a patient treated with tofacitinib. The origin of the receptors is a human donor with alopecia areata. The CDR3 runs from the conserved cysteine through the conserved F or W. The D gene is left open where the match is weak. Expanded clones get a size class; other rows say once, few or many, or leave the size out.

v_call: TRBV7-9
clone_size: NA
d_call: NA
j_call: TRBJ2-1
cdr3_length: 15
cdr3_nt: TGTGCCAGCAGCTTAAGCTCCAGTAGGGTCAATGAGCAGTTCTTC
cdr3_aa: CASSLSSSRVNEQFF

v_call: TRBV4-1
clone_size: NA
d_call: NA
j_call: TRBJ2-1
cdr3_length: 14
cdr3_nt: TGCGCCAGCAGCCCACGAAAGGGGGGCCGTGAGCAGTTCTTC
cdr3_aa: CASSPRKGGREQFF

v_call: TRBV4-3
clone_size: NA
d_call: NA
j_call: TRBJ1-2
cdr3_length: 15
cdr3_nt: TGCGCCAGCAGCTTGGAAGGGGTGACGGACTATGGCTACACCTTC
cdr3_aa: CASSLEGVTDYGYTF

v_call: TRBV6-1
clone_size: NA
d_call: NA
j_call: TRBJ2-2
cdr3_length: 12
cdr3_nt: TGTGCCAGCAGTGAACTAGCTGGGGAGCTGTTTTTT
cdr3_aa: CASSELAGELFF

v_call: TRBV19
clone_size: NA
d_call: TRBD1
j_call: TRBJ2-1
cdr3_length: 15
cdr3_nt: TGTGCCAGTACCCTGGGGCAGGGGGCTATAAATGAGCAGTTCTTC
cdr3_aa: CASTLGQGAINEQFF

v_call: TRBV6-5
clone_size: NA
d_call: TRBD2
j_call: TRBJ2-1
cdr3_length: 14
cdr3_nt: TGTGCCAGCAGAATATTAGCGGGGTACAATGAGCAGTTCTTC
cdr3_aa: CASRILAGYNEQFF

v_call: TRBV4-1
clone_size: NA
d_call: TRBD1
j_call: TRBJ2-2
cdr3_length: 17
cdr3_nt: TGCGCCAGCAGCCAAGTGGACAGGATAGTGAACACCGGGGAGCTGTTTTTT
cdr3_aa: CASSQVDRIVNTGELFF

v_call: TRBV6-5
clone_size: NA
d_call: NA
j_call: TRBJ2-2
cdr3_length: 15
cdr3_nt: TGTGCCAGCAGTTACTCGACGGGGCACACCGGGGAGCTGTTTTTT
cdr3_aa: CASSYSTGHTGELFF

v_call: TRBV27
clone_size: NA
d_call: NA
j_call: TRBJ2-7
cdr3_length: 12
cdr3_nt: TGTGCCAGCAGTTTTTGGGGTGACGAGCAGTACTTC
cdr3_aa: CASSFWGDEQYF

v_call: TRBV10-3
clone_size: NA
d_call: NA
j_call: TRBJ2-3
cdr3_length: 15
cdr3_nt: TGTGCCATCAGTAACCGGGACAAATCCACAGATACGCAGTATTTT
cdr3_aa: CAISNRDKSTDTQYF

v_call: TRBV5-1
clone_size: once
d_call: NA
j_call: TRBJ2-3
cdr3_length: 19
cdr3_nt: TGCGCCAGCAGCTTACCCCCCTTTGGGCAGGTGGATGCCACAGATACGCAGTATTTT
cdr3_aa: CASSLPPFGQVDATDTQYF

v_call: TRBV7-9
clone_size: NA
d_call: NA
j_call: TRBJ2-3
cdr3_length: 12
cdr3_nt: TGTGCCAGCGGTTTAGACACAGATACGCAGTATTTT
cdr3_aa: CASGLDTDTQYF

v_call: TRBV6-5
clone_size: NA
d_call: NA
j_call: TRBJ1-2
cdr3_length: 13
cdr3_nt: TGTGCCAGCAGTTTGGGATCGGGTAGTGGCTACACCTTC
cdr3_aa: CASSLGSGSGYTF

v_call: TRBV2
clone_size: NA
d_call: TRBD2
j_call: TRBJ2-3
cdr3_length: 17
cdr3_nt: TGTGCCAGCTCGGAGTCTAGCGGGGGGGCGATCACAGATACGCAGTATTTT
cdr3_aa: CASSESSGGAITDTQYF

v_call: TRBV29-1
clone_size: NA
d_call: TRBD2
j_call: TRBJ2-3
cdr3_length: 16
cdr3_nt: TGCAGCGGGGGACTAGCGGGGGCCGTCGGCACAGATACGCAGTATTTT
cdr3_aa: CSGGLAGAVGTDTQYF

v_call: TRBV2
clone_size: NA
d_call: NA
j_call: TRBJ2-3
cdr3_length: 11
cdr3_nt: TGTGCCAGCAGTGATCCAGATACGCAGTATTTT
cdr3_aa: CASSDPDTQYF

v_call: TRBV4-3
clone_size: NA
d_call: NA
j_call: TRBJ2-7
cdr3_length: 14
cdr3_nt: TGCGCCAGCAGCCACGGCTTATCGGGTCGCGAGCAGTACTTC
cdr3_aa: CASSHGLSGREQYF

v_call: TRBV13
clone_size: NA
d_call: TRBD1
j_call: TRBJ2-5
cdr3_length: 14
cdr3_nt: TGTGCCAGCAGCAGGACAGGGGGGGAAGAGACCCAGTACTTC
cdr3_aa: CASSRTGGEETQYF

v_call: TRBV27
clone_size: once
d_call: NA
j_call: TRBJ2-7
cdr3_length: 17
cdr3_nt: TGTGCCAGCAGTTTTATGAGCCCGATCGGGGCCCCCTACGAGCAGTACTTC
cdr3_aa: CASSFMSPIGAPYEQYF

v_call: TRBV6-6
clone_size: few
d_call: TRBD2
j_call: TRBJ2-7
cdr3_length: 12
cdr3_nt: TGTGCCAGCGGGACTAGCGGCTACGAGCAGTACTTC
cdr3_aa: CASGTSGYEQYF

v_call: TRBV7-2
clone_size: NA
d_call: TRBD1
j_call: TRBJ2-7
cdr3_length: 15
cdr3_nt: TGTGCCAGCAGTCCCCCGGCGTCAGGGGGCTACGAGCAGTACTTC
cdr3_aa: CASSPPASGGYEQYF

v_call: TRBV19
clone_size: NA
d_call: NA
j_call: TRBJ2-7
cdr3_length: 13
cdr3_nt: TGTGCCAGTAGTACGACAGCGAGCTACGAGCAGTACTTC
cdr3_aa: CASSTTASYEQYF

v_call: TRBV29-1
clone_size: NA
d_call: TRBD1
j_call: TRBJ2-2
cdr3_length: 13
cdr3_nt: TGCAGCGCTGGACAGGGGGACACCGGGGAGCTGTTTTTT
cdr3_aa: CSAGQGDTGELFF

v_call: TRBV2
clone_size: once
d_call: NA
j_call: TRBJ2-1
cdr3_length: 14
cdr3_nt: TGTGCCAGCAGCCCGGGACACCCCTACAATGAGCAGTTCTTC
cdr3_aa: CASSPGHPYNEQFF

v_call: TRBV27
clone_size: once
d_call: NA
j_call: TRBJ2-5
cdr3_length: 13
cdr3_nt: TGTGCCAGCAGTTTAGGACTGCAAGAGACCCAGTACTTC
cdr3_aa: CASSLGLQETQYF

v_call: TRBV30
clone_size: NA
d_call: NA
j_call: TRBJ2-1
cdr3_length: 11
cdr3_nt: TGTGCCTGGAACGACCCCAATGAGCAGTTCTTC
cdr3_aa: CAWNDPNEQFF

v_call: TRBV9
clone_size: NA
d_call: NA
j_call: TRBJ2-1
cdr3_length: 15
cdr3_nt: TGTGCCAGCAGTGCCGACGGAGGGCCTTACAATGAGCAGTTCTTC
cdr3_aa: CASSADGGPYNEQFF

v_call: TRBV9
clone_size: NA
d_call: NA
j_call: TRBJ2-3
cdr3_length: 12
cdr3_nt: TGTGCCAGCAGCCTAGGGCGAGATACGCAGTATTTT
cdr3_aa: CASSLGRDTQYF

v_call: TRBV4-1
clone_size: NA
d_call: TRBD2
j_call: TRBJ2-1
cdr3_length: 18
cdr3_nt: TGCGCCAGCAGCCCCCACTTTAGCGGGGGGGCAACCTACAATGAGCAGTTCTTC
cdr3_aa: CASSPHFSGGATYNEQFF

v_call: TRBV10-3
clone_size: NA
d_call: NA
j_call: TRBJ2-1
cdr3_length: 13
cdr3_nt: TGTGCCTCCGCGAGGGGAGACTACAATGAGCAGTTCTTC
cdr3_aa: CASARGDYNEQFF

v_call: TRBV12-5
clone_size: NA
d_call: NA
j_call: TRBJ2-1
cdr3_length: 13
cdr3_nt: TGTGCTAGTGGTGTCGGGATGATGGATGAGCAGTTCTTC
cdr3_aa: CASGVGMMDEQFF

v_call: TRBV7-6
clone_size: NA
d_call: TRBD1
j_call: TRBJ1-6
cdr3_length: 15
cdr3_nt: TGTGCCAGCGCCGCCCGGACAGGGGTGGACTCACCCCTCCACTTT
cdr3_aa: CASAARTGVDSPLHF

v_call: TRBV25-1
clone_size: NA
d_call: NA
j_call: TRBJ2-7
cdr3_length: 14
cdr3_nt: TGTGCCAGCAGTGAATCTGGGCAGAGCTACGAGCAGTACTTC
cdr3_aa: CASSESGQSYEQYF

v_call: TRBV6-5
clone_size: NA
d_call: NA
j_call: TRBJ2-7
cdr3_length: 13
cdr3_nt: TGTGCCAGCCGCTCAGGGTCGCCTCTGGAGCAGTACTTC
cdr3_aa: CASRSGSPLEQYF

v_call: TRBV6-5
clone_size: NA
d_call: TRBD1
j_call: TRBJ1-1
cdr3_length: 16
cdr3_nt: TGTGCCAGCAGTTTCAGACAGGGAACCATGAACACTGAAGCTTTCTTT
cdr3_aa: CASSFRQGTMNTEAFF

v_call: TRBV28
clone_size: NA
d_call: TRBD1
j_call: TRBJ2-3
cdr3_length: 15
cdr3_nt: TGTGCCAGCACCAGGGGGTTTGATCACACAGATACGCAGTATTTT
cdr3_aa: CASTRGFDHTDTQYF

v_call: TRBV7-9
clone_size: NA
d_call: NA
j_call: TRBJ1-4
cdr3_length: 15
cdr3_nt: TGTGCCAGCAGCCCCCCCGGGGGGTCTAATGAAAAACTGTTTTTT
cdr3_aa: CASSPPGGSNEKLFF

v_call: TRBV27
clone_size: NA
d_call: NA
j_call: TRBJ1-2
cdr3_length: 13
cdr3_nt: TGTGCCAGCAGTGTAGACAAGAACTATGGCTACACCTTC
cdr3_aa: CASSVDKNYGYTF

v_call: TRBV19
clone_size: NA
d_call: TRBD2
j_call: TRBJ2-1
cdr3_length: 15
cdr3_nt: TGTGCCAGCAGCCTTACTAGCGGGGGTTACAATGAGCAGTTCTTC
cdr3_aa: CASSLTSGGYNEQFF

v_call: TRBV10-2
clone_size: NA
d_call: NA
j_call: TRBJ2-3
cdr3_length: 13
cdr3_nt: TGCGCCGGCGGACAAGAAAGCACAGATACGCAGTATTTT
cdr3_aa: CAGGQESTDTQYF

v_call: TRBV4-1
clone_size: NA
d_call: NA
j_call: TRBJ1-6
cdr3_length: 15
cdr3_nt: TGCGCCAGCAGCCAAGCCCGGGACGTTAATTCACCCCTCCACTTT
cdr3_aa: CASSQARDVNSPLHF

v_call: TRBV10-2
clone_size: NA
d_call: TRBD2
j_call: TRBJ2-1
cdr3_length: 14
cdr3_nt: TGCGCCAGCAGTGTGCGGGGGGACTACAATGAGCAGTTCTTC
cdr3_aa: CASSVRGDYNEQFF

v_call: TRBV7-6
clone_size: NA
d_call: TRBD2
j_call: TRBJ2-5
cdr3_length: 17
cdr3_nt: TGTGCCAGCAGCTTAGCTCCCGAGCGGGGGGGCCTGAGGGCCCAGTACTTC
cdr3_aa: CASSLAPERGGLRAQYF

v_call: TRBV5-6
clone_size: NA
d_call: NA
j_call: TRBJ2-5
cdr3_length: 13
cdr3_nt: TGTGCCAGCAGCTTGGGAGTGCAAGAGACCCAGTACTTC
cdr3_aa: CASSLGVQETQYF

v_call: TRBV5-4
clone_size: NA
d_call: TRBD2
j_call: TRBJ2-7
cdr3_length: 12
cdr3_nt: TGTGCCAGCAGCTTCGGGGGGAACGAGCAGTACTTC
cdr3_aa: CASSFGGNEQYF

v_call: TRBV21-1
clone_size: NA
d_call: NA
j_call: TRBJ2-5
cdr3_length: 13
cdr3_nt: TGTGCCAGCAGCTATACAGTTTGGGAGACCCAGTACTTC
cdr3_aa: CASSYTVWETQYF

v_call: TRBV6-5
clone_size: NA
d_call: NA
j_call: TRBJ1-1
cdr3_length: 13
cdr3_nt: TGTGCCAGCAACCCAGCCATGAACACTGAAGCTTTCTTT
cdr3_aa: CASNPAMNTEAFF

v_call: TRBV4-3
clone_size: NA
d_call: TRBD2
j_call: TRBJ2-1
cdr3_length: 17
cdr3_nt: TGCGCCAGCAGCCAAGATTTAGGCGGGAGCTCCTACAATGAGCAGTTCTTC
cdr3_aa: CASSQDLGGSSYNEQFF

v_call: TRBV6-1
clone_size: NA
d_call: NA
j_call: TRBJ2-5
cdr3_length: 13
cdr3_nt: TGTGCCAGCAGGATACAGAGTCAAGAGACCCAGTACTTC
cdr3_aa: CASRIQSQETQYF

v_call: TRBV7-9
clone_size: NA
d_call: TRBD1
j_call: TRBJ2-7
cdr3_length: 14
cdr3_nt: TGTGCCAGCAGCTTGGGACAGAAGGCCTACGAGCAGTACTTC
cdr3_aa: CASSLGQKAYEQYF